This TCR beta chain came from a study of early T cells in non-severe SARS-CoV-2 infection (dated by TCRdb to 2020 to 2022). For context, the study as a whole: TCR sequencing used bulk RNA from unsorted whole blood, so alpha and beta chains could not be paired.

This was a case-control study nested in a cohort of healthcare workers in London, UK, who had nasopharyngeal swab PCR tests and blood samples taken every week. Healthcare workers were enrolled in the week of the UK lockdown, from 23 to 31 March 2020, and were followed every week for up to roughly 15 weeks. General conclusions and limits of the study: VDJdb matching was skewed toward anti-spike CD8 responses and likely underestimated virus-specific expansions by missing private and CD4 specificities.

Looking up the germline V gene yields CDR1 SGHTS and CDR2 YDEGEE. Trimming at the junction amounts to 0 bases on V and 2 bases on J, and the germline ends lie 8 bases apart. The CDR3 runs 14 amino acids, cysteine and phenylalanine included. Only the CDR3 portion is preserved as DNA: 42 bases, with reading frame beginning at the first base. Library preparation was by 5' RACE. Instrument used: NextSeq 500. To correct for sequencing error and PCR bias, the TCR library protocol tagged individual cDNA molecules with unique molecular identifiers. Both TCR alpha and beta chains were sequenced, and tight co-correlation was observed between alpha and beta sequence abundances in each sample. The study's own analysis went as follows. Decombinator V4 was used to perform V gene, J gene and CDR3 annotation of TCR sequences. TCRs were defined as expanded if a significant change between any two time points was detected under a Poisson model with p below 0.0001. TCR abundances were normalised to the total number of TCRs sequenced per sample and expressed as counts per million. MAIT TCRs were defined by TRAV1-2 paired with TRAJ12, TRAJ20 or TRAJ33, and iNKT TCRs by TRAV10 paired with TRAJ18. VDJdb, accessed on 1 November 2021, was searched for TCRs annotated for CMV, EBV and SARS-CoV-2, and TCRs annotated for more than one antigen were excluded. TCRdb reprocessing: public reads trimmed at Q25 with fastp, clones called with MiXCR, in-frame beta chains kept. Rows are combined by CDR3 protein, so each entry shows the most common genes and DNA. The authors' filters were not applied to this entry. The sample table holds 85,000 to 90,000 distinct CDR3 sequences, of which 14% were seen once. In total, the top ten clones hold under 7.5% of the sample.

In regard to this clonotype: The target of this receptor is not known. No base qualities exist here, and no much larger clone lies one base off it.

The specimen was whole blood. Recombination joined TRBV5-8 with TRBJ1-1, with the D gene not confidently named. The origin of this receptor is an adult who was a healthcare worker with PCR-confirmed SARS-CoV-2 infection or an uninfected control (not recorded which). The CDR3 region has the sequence CASSLGTSNTEAFF. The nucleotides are TGTGCCAGCAGCTTGGGCACCTCAAACACTGAAGCTTTCTTT.